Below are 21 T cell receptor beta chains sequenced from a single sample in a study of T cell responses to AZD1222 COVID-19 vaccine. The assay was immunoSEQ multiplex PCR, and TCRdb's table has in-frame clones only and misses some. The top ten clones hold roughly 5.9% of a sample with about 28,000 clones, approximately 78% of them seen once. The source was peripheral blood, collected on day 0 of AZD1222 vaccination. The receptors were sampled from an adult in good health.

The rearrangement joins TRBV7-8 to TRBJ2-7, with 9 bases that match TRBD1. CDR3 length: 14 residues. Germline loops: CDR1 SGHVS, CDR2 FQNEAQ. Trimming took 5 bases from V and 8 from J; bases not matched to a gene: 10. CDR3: CASSPDRGAYKQYF. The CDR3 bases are TGTGCCAGCAGCCCCGACAGGGGGGCGTATAAGCAGTACTTC.

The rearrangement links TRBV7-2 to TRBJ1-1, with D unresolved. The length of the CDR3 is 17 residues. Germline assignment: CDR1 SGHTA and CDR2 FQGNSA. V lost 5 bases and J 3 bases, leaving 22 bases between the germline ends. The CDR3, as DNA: TGTGCCAGCAGCCTTTTAGGGTTTCGTGGGCAGGACACTGAAGCTTTCTTT. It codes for CASSLLGFRGQDTEAFF.

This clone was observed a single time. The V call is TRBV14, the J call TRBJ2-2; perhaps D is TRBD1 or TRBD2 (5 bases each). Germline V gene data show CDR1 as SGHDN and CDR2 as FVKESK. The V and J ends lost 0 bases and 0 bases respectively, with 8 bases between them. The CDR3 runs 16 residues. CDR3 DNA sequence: TGTGCCAGCAGCCAAGACCGGGACGCGAACACCGGGGAGCTGTTTTTT. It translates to CASSQDRDANTGELFF.

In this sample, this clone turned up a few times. CDR3 in DNA: TGCGCCAGCAGCTTGGGTCCGGCAGAGAACTCTGGGGGCTACACCTTC. Its protein is CASSLGPAENSGGYTF. The chain combines TRBV5-1 with TRBJ1-2; D gene ambiguous. The CDR3 extends over 16 amino acids. Trimming cost V 0 bases and J 8 bases, with 20 bases left between them. Germline lookup yields CDR1 SGHRS and CDR2 YFSETQ.

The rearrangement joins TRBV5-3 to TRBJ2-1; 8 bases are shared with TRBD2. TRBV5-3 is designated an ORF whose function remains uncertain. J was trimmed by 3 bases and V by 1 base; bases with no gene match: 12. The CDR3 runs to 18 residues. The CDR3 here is CARSLPSGSRVGYNEQFF. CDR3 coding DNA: TGTGCCAGAAGCTTGCCCAGCGGGAGTAGGGTTGGCTACAATGAGCAGTTCTTC.

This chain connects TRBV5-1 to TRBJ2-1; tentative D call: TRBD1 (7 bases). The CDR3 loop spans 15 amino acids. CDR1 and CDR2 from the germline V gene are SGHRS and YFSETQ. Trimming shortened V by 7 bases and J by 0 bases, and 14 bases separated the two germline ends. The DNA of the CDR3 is TGCGCCAGCCAGGGGGGCGTGAGCTCCTACAATGAGCAGTTCTTC. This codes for CASQGGVSSYNEQFF.

This chain's CDR3 is CASSSYRGGSNQPQHF. The CDR3 DNA reads as TGTGCCAGCAGCTCCTACCGGGGGGGCAGCAATCAGCCCCAGCATTTT. The chain carries TRBV7-9 and TRBJ1-5; TRBD1 might be the D (6 bases). Germline V gene lookup returns CDR1 SEHNR and CDR2 FQNEAQ (reference sequence). Trimming cost V 4 bases and J 1 base, with 14 bases left between them. CDR3 size: 16 residues.

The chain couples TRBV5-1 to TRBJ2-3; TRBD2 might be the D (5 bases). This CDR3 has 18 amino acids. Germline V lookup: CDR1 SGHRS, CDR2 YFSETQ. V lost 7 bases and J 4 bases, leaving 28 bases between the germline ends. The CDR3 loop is CASRQTPGTRSLADTQYF. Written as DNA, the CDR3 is TGCGCCAGCCGTCAAACCCCCGGAACTAGGTCTCTCGCAGATACGCAGTATTTT. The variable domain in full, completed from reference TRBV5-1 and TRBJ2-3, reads KAGVTQTPRYLIKTRGQQVTLSCSPISGHRSVSWYQQTPGQGLQFLFEYFSETQRNKGNFPGRFSGRQFSNSRSEMNVSTLELGDSALYLCASRQTPGTRSLADTQYFGPGTRLTVL.

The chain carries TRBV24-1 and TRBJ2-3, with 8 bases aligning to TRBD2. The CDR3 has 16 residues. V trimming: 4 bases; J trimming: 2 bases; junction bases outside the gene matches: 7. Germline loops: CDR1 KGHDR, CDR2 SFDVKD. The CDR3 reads CATSDPLAEYTDTQYF. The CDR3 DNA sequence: TGTGCCACCAGTGACCCACTAGCGGAGTACACAGATACGCAGTATTTT.

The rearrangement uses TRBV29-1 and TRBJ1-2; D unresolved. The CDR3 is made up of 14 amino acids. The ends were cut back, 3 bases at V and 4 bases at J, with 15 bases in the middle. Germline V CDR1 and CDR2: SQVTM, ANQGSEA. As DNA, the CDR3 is TGCAGCGTTGATCAAAATAGGGTCTTCTATGGCTACACCTTC. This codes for CSVDQNRVFYGYTF.

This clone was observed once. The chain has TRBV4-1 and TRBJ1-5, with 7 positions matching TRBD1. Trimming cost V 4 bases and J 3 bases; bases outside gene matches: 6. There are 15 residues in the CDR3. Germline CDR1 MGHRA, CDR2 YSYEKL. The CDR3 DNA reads TGCGCCAGCAGCCCTCCGACAGGGAACAATCAGCCCCAGCATTTT. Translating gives CASSPPTGNNQPQHF.

The CDR3 DNA follows: TGTGCCAGCAGTTACAGACAGAGCTCTGGAAACACCATATATTTT. It translates to CASSYRQSSGNTIYF. The chain links TRBV6-5 to TRBJ1-3; tentatively, D is TRBD1 (5 bases). Trimming pared 2 bases from V and 0 bases from J, leaving 8 bases between. CDR1 and CDR2 from the germline V gene are MNHEY and SVGAGI. The CDR3 has 15 amino acids.

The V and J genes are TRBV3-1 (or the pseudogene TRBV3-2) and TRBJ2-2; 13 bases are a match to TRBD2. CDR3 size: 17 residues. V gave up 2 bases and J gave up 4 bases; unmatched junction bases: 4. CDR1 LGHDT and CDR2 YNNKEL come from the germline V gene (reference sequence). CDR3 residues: CASSQRTSGGPTGELFF. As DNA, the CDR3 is TGTGCCAGCAGCCAAAGGACTAGCGGGGGCCCCACCGGGGAGCTGTTTTTT.

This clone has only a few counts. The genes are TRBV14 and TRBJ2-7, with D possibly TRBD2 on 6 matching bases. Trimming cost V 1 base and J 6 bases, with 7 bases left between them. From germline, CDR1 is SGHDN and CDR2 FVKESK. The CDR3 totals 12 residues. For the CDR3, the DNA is TGTGCCAGCAGCCAAGGGGGGGTCGAGCAGTACTTC. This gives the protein CASSQGGVEQYF.

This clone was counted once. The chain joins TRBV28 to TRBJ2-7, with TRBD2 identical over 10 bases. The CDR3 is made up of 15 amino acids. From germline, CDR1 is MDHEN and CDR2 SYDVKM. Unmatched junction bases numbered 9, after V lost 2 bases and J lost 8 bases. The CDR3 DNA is TGTGCCAGCAGTTTAGCGGCTAGCGGGGGCGGAAAGCAGTACGTC. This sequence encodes CASSLAASGGGKQYV.

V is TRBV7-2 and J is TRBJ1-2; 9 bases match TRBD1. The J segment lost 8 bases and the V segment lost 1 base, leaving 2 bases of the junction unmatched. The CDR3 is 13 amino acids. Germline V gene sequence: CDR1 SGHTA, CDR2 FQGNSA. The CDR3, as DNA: TGTGCCAGCAGCTTAGACAGGGGGCAAGGCTACACCTTC. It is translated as CASSLDRGQGYTF.

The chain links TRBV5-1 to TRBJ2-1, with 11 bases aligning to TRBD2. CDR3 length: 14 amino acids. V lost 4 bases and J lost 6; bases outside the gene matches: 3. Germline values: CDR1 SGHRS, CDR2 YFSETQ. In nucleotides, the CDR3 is TGCGCCAGCAGCCCCGGGACTAGCGGCAATGAGCAGTTCTTC. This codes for CASSPGTSGNEQFF. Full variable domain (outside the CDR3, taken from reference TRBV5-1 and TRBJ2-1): KAGVTQTPRYLIKTRGQQVTLSCSPISGHRSVSWYQQTPGQGLQFLFEYFSETQRNKGNFPGRFSGRQFSNSRSEMNVSTLELGDSALYLCASSPGTSGNEQFFGPGTRLTVL.

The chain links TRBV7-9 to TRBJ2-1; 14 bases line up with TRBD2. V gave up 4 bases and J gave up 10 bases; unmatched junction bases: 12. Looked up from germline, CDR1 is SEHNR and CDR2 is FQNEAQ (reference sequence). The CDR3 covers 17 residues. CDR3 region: CASSSPTSGGARSEQFF. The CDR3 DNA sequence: TGTGCCAGCAGCTCCCCGACTAGCGGGGGGGCCCGCAGCGAGCAGTTCTTC. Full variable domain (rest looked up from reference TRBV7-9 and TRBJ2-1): DTGVSQNPRHKITKRGQNVTFRCDPISEHNRLYWYRQTLGQGPEFLTYFQNEAQLEKSRLLSDRFSAERPKGSFSTLEIQRTEQGDSAMYLCASSSPTSGGARSEQFFGPGTRLTVL.

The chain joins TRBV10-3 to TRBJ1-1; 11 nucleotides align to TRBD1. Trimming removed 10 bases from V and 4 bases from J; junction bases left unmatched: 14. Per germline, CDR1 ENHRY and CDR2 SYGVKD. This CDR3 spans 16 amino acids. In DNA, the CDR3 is TGTGCCACCACGGCATTTGGACAGGGGGCCGGCACTGAAGCTTTCTTT. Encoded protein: CATTAFGQGAGTEAFF.

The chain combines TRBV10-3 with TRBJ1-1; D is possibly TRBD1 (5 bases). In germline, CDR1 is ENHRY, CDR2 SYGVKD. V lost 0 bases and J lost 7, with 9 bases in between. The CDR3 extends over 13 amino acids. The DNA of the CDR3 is TGTGCCATCAGTGAGTCGCGACAGAGTGAAGCTTTCTTT. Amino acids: CAISESRQSEAFF.

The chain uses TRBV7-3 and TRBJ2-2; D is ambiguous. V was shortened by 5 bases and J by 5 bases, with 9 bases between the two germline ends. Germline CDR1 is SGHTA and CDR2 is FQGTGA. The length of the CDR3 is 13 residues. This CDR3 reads CASSRQGTGELFF. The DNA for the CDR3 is TGTGCCAGCAGCCGACAAGGGACCGGGGAGCTGTTTTTT.